The 4 T cell receptor beta chains listed next were all sequenced from one sample in a study of blood T cell repertoires in COVID-19 (dated by TCRdb to the early 2020s). Receptors were amplified or captured by the immunoSEQ multiplex PCR assay. In its TCRdb copy, this immuneACCESS table keeps in-frame sequences only and misses some clones. Where compared with another copy, unresolved V genes explain less than half of these, and the others have no known cause. The sample contains 470,000 or so clones, 70% to 90% of them found a single time. Jointly, the top ten make up 3.2% of the sample. Sequencing used peripheral blood. All receptors derive from a human donor in a cohort sampled during active COVID-19.

This chain connects TRBV7-3 to TRBJ2-1, with 7 bases that match TRBD1. The CDR3 runs 14 residues. V shed 10 bases, J shed 8 bases, and the junction held 14 bases outside the gene matches. CDR1 and CDR2 (germline): SGHTA, FQGTGA. The CDR3 loop reads CATSSAGGMYEQFF. CDR3 nucleotide sequence: TGTGCCACCTCATCGGCAGGGGGTATGTATGAGCAGTTCTTC.

The table lists this clone with a count of one. The rearrangement uses TRBV5-4 and TRBJ2-2, with D unclear. V was clipped by 1 base and J by 2 bases, with 6 bases between them. The V gene's germline CDR1 is SGHNT and CDR2 YYREEE (reference sequence). This CDR3 region has 14 residues. The chain's CDR3 is CASSLYSNTGELFF. The CDR3 DNA sequence: TGTGCCAGCAGCTTGTACTCAAACACCGGGGAGCTGTTTTTT. Complete variable domain (other parts from reference TRBV5-4 and TRBJ2-2): ETGVTQSPTHLIKTRGQQVTLRCSSQSGHNTVSWYQQALGQGPQFIFQYYREEENGRGNFPPRFSGLQFPNYSSELNVNALELDDSALYLCASSLYSNTGELFFGEGSRLTVL.

The chain carries TRBV3-1 (or the pseudogene TRBV3-2) and TRBJ2-3, with D perhaps matching TRBD2 (6 bases). The CDR3 is 17 residues long. V lost 4 bases and J lost 1, with 18 bases in between. Germline CDR1 is LGHDT and CDR2 is YNNKEL (reference sequence). The CDR3 sequence: CASSPRLGGVGTDTQYF. Written as DNA, the CDR3 is TGTGCCAGCAGCCCCCGCCTTGGCGGGGTGGGCACAGATACGCAGTATTTT.

This clone has only a few counts. V gene TRBV10-3 combines with J gene TRBJ1-1; D possibly corresponds to TRBD1 (5 bases). This CDR3 is built from 13 residues. With 4 bases removed from V and 1 base from J, the gap between germline ends came to 7 bases. Germline V lookup: CDR1 ENHRY, CDR2 SYGVKD. For the CDR3, the DNA is TGTGCCATCAGTGGGGGCGAGAACACTGAAGCTTTCTTT. Encoded protein: CAISGGENTEAFF.